This TCR beta chain was captured by sequencing in a study of cytomegalovirus exposure and HLA in healthy donors. Amplification used 60 Vbeta primers and 13 Jbeta primers. This table comes from immunoSEQ multiplex PCR, and its TCRdb copy is limited to in-frame clones, with some not included. This table has about 90,000 clones, approximately 78% appearing once. CDR3 length equals 14 residues. Trimming cost V 0 bases and J 8 bases, with 13 bases left between them. Germline CDR1 reads MGHRA; CDR2 reads YSYEKL. Healthy bone marrow donors made up the donor group. Whereas donors were nominally healthy upon sampling, unrecorded immune exposures were probable. Findings and limits, study-wide: Donors belonging to an Asian-associated ancestry cluster reportedly showed fewer N-insertions in productive TCRs than the roughly 680-donor mean, according to what a later analysis found. Some V segments (TRBV6-2 and TRBV6-3 among them) were excluded as indistinguishable.

A note on this clone: Antigen specificity is unknown.

Sequencing used PBMCs. V is TRBV4-1 and J is TRBJ1-2; D is unresolved. This receptor was identified in a woman between 40 and 50 years old in good health and CMV-seropositive. This chain's CDR3 is CASSQERVSQGYTF. The CDR3 DNA sequence: TGCGCCAGCAGCCAAGAGCGGGTTTCCCAGGGCTACACCTTC.